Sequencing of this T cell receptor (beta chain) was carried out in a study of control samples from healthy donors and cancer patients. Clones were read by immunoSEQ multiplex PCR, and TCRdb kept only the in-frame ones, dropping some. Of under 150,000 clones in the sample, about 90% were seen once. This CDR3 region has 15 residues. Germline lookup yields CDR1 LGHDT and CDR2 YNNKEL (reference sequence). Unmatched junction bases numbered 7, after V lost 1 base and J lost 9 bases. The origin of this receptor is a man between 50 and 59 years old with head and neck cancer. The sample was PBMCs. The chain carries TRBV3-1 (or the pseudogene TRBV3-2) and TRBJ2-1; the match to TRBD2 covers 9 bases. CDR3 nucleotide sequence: TGTGCCAGCAGCCAAGGCGGCGGGAGGGCCGTTGAGCAGTTCTTC. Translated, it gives CASSQGGGRAVEQFF.